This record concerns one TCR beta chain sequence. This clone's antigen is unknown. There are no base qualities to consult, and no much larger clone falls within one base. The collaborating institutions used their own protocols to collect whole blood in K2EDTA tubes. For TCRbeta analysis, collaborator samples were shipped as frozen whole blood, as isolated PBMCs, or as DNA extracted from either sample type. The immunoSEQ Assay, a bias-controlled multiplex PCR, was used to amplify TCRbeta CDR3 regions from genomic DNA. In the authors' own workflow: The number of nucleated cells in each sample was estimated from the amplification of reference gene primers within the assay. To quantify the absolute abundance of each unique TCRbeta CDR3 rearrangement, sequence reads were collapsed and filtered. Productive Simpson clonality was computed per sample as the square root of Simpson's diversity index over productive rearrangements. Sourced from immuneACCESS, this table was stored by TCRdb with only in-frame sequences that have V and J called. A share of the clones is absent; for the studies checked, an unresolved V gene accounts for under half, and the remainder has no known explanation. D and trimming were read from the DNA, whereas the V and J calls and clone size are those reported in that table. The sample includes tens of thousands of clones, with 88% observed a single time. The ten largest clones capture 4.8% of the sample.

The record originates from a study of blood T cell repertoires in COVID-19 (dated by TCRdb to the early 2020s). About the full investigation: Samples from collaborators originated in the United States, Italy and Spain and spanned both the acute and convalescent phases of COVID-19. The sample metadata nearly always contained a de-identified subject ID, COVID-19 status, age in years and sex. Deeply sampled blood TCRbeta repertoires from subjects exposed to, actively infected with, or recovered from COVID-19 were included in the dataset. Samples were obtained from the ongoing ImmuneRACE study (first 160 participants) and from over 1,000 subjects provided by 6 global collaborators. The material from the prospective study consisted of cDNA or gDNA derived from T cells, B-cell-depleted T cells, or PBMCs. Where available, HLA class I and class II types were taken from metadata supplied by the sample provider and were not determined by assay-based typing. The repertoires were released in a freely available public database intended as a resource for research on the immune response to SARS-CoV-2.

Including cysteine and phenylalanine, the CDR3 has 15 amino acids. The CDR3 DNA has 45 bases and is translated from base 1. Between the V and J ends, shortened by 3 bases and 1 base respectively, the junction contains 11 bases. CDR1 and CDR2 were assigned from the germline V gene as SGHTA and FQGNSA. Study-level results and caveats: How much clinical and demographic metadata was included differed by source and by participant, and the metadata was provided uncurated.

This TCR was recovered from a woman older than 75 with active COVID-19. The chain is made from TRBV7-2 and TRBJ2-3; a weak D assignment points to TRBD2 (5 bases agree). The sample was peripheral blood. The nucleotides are TGTGCCAGCAGCTTTATGGCAGCGGGCACAGATACGCAGTATTTT. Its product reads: CASSFMAAGTDTQYF.